This T cell receptor (beta chain) came from a study of a mutant IDH1 vaccine in newly diagnosed glioma. Time point noted: week 23, last vaccination. With topical imiquimod, each dose of the vaccine consisted of 300 ug of mutant IDH1 20-mer peptide. CDR1 SGDLS and CDR2 YYNGEE come from the germline V gene. Losses at the gene ends were 0 bases for V and 2 bases for J; bases not matched to a gene: 2. This CDR3 spans 15 amino acids. Libraries were prepared by immunoSEQ multiplex PCR; TCRdb keeps only in-frame clonotypes and omits some of them. This table has tens of thousands of clones, over 75% appearing once. In the case of this clone: The target antigen is unknown.

The chain carries TRBV9 and TRBJ2-7, with 10 bases matching TRBD2. The clonotype was recovered from a man aged 18 to 29 with glioma. The input for sequencing was PBMCs, taken from a glioma patient whose treatment included an IDH1 peptide vaccine. DNA for the CDR3: TGTGCCAGCAGCGTAGAAGCGGGGGGGACCTACGAGCAGTACTTC. This translates into CASSVEAGGTYEQYF.